This T cell receptor beta chain is from a study of blood T cell repertoires in COVID-19. The germline V gene encodes CDR1 SGDLS and CDR2 YYNGEE. This CDR3 comprises 13 residues. The ends were cut back, 10 bases at V and 0 bases at J, with 12 bases in the middle. Patients from Seattle were sampled longitudinally, starting during active infection. The count of this clone is one. Per the original data handling: Researchers report that nucleated cell counts were estimated from reference gene primer amplification. Some clones are missing from TCRdb's copy, which holds only in-frame ones; the method was immunoSEQ multiplex PCR. That table is the source of V, J and clone size, and D and trimming were worked out from the DNA. The sample contains roughly 150,000 clones, roughly 91% of which appear only once.

The genes are TRBV9 and TRBJ2-3; a weak D match, TRBD2 (6 bases). The sequenced sample was peripheral blood. The receptor's source is a man younger than 35 with COVID-19, enrolled during active disease. The chain's CDR3 is CASEGSSTDTQYF. DNA for the CDR3: TGTGCCTCGGAGGGTTCGAGCACAGATACGCAGTATTTT.